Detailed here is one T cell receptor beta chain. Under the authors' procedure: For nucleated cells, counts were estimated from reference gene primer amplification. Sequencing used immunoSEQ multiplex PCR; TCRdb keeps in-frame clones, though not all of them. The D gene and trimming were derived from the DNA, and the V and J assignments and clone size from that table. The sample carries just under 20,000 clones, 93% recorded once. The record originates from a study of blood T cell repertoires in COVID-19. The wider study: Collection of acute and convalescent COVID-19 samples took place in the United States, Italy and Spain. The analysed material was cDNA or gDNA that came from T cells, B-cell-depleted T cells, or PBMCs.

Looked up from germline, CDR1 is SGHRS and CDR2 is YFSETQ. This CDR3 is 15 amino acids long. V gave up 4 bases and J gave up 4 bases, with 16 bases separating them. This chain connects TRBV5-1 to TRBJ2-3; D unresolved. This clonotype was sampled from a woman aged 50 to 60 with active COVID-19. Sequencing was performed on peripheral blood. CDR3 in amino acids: CASSPWAQAPDTQYF. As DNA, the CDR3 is TGCGCCAGCAGCCCGTGGGCTCAGGCACCAGATACGCAGTATTTT.